These T cell receptor beta chains were read from a single sample in a study of shared clonotypes between healthy human individuals. TCRdb's table, derived via immunoSEQ multiplex PCR, lists solely in-frame clones and lacks some. This sample has more than 2,000,000 clones, with approximately 90% found just once. The sample taken for sequencing was naive CD4+ T cells sorted from blood. Receptor source: a man aged 18-30 years in good health. CDR3s include the opening cysteine and the closing phenylalanine or tryptophan. Fields, in order: J gene, D gene, V gene, clone size, CDR3 DNA, CDR3 protein. The D gene is left open where the match is weak. Part of the rows lack a size; the others show once, few, many or a class for expanded clones.

>TRBJ2-7|TRBD1|TRBV30|once
TGTGCCTGGAGTTTTGCAGGGGGCCTTAGTTCCCCTCACGAGCAGTACTTC
CAWSFAGGLSSPHEQYF
>TRBJ2-7|-|TRBV7-9|-
TGTGCCAGCAGCTTAGGATTTTACGAGCAGTACTTC
CASSLGFYEQYF
>TRBJ2-1|-|TRBV9|few
TGTGCCAGCAGCGTAGTAGCGGACTCCTACAATGAGCAGTTCTTC
CASSVVADSYNEQFF
>TRBJ1-2|-|TRBV30|-
TGTGCCTGGAGCTCGGGGGGGATCTACACCTTC
CAWSSGGIYTF
>TRBJ2-4|-|TRBV6-6|-
TGTGCCAGCAGTAAAACTCTAGCCAAAAACATTCAGTACTTC
CASSKTLAKNIQYF
>TRBJ1-6|TRBD1|TRBV4-1|-
TGCGCCAGCAGCAGTCCTCCCCCGGGACAGGGAACACCCCTCCACTTT
CASSSPPPGQGTPLHF
>TRBJ1-2|-|TRBV5-6|-
TGTGCCAGCAGCCCCGACAGAAAGGGGTATGGCTACACCTTC
CASSPDRKGYGYTF
>TRBJ2-5|-|TRBV12-5|-
TGTGCTAGTGGGTTCTCGGGTCGAGAGACCCAGTACTTC
CASGFSGRETQYF
>TRBJ1-4|-|TRBV7-2|-
TGTGCCAGCAGCTTAGAGCCAGGGGTAACTAATGAAAAACTGTTTTTT
CASSLEPGVTNEKLFF
>TRBJ1-5|TRBD1|TRBV6-1|-
TGTGCCAGCGCGGGACAGGGCAATCAGCCCCAGCATTTT
CASAGQGNQPQHF
>TRBJ2-2|-|TRBV7-2|-
TGTGCCAGCATTCCCGGGACAACCGCGAACACCGGGGAGCTGTTTTTT
CASIPGTTANTGELFF
>TRBJ2-7|-|TRBV18|-
TGTGCCAGCTCACCCGGACACGTGGAAGAGCAGTACTTC
CASSPGHVEEQYF
>TRBJ1-5|TRBD1|TRBV30|-
TGTGCCTGGAGTGTAACGCGGACAGGGGGTGGCAATCAGCCCCAGCATTTT
CAWSVTRTGGGNQPQHF
>TRBJ2-3|-|TRBV7-2|-
TGTGCCAGCAGCTTCATGGAAGATACGCAGTATTTT
CASSFMEDTQYF
>TRBJ1-4|TRBD1|TRBV5-5|-
TGTGCCAGCAGCTTGATCCAGGGGGCTCTTGTTACTAATGAAAAACTGTTTTTT
CASSLIQGALVTNEKLFF
>TRBJ2-5|-|TRBV14|once
TGTGCCAGCAGCCAAGTTGCAGGGAGCCGAGAGACCCAGTACTTC
CASSQVAGSRETQYF
>TRBJ2-2|TRBD1|TRBV19|-
TGTGCCAGTAGACATACAGGGGGCGGGGAGCTGTTTTTT
CASRHTGGGELFF
>TRBJ2-7|-|TRBV5-5|-
TGTGCCAGCAGCTTGGCGCAGGGCTCCTACGAGCAGTACTTC
CASSLAQGSYEQYF
>TRBJ2-3|TRBD2|TRBV7-2|-
TGTGCCAGCAGCTTAGGCAGACCGGGACTAGTGGTCACAGATACGCAGTATTTT
CASSLGRPGLVVTDTQYF
>TRBJ2-5|-|TRBV5-1|-
TGCGCCAGCAGCTTGGGGGTAGCCGGAGGCGGGGAGACCCAGTACTTC
CASSLGVAGGGETQYF
>TRBJ2-7|TRBD1|TRBV25-1|-
TGTGCCAGCATGGGACAGGACTTCTACGAGCAGTACTTC
CASMGQDFYEQYF
>TRBJ2-1|TRBD1|TRBV9|-
TGTGCCAGCAGCGCCGACAGGGGATCCTACAATGAGCAGTTCTTC
CASSADRGSYNEQFF
>TRBJ2-5|-|TRBV7-9|-
TGTGCCAGCAGCTTAGGACAGAACATTCAAGAGACCCAGTACTTC
CASSLGQNIQETQYF
>TRBJ1-1|-|TRBV18|-
TGTGCCAGCTCACAGACAGAGAACACTGAAGCTTTCTTT
CASSQTENTEAFF
>TRBJ2-5|-|TRBV5-1|-
TGCGCCAGCAGCTTGGCCGGCGCGGCATCCCAAAGGGAGACCCAGTACTTC
CASSLAGAASQRETQYF
>TRBJ1-2|-|TRBV5-4|-
TGTGCCAGCAGCTTAGACAGGAAAGCTAACTATGGCTACACCTTC
CASSLDRKANYGYTF
>TRBJ1-5|-|TRBV28|-
TGTGCCAGCAGTTTATGGGAACTAATACTCAATCAGCCCCAGCATTTT
CASSLWELILNQPQHF
>TRBJ2-7|-|TRBV5-1|-
TGCGCCAGCAGCTACGACTCCGAGCAGTACTTC
CASSYDSEQYF
>TRBJ1-2|-|TRBV28|-
TGTGCCAGCAGTTTCCTGGGCGTTAACTATGGCTACACCTTC
CASSFLGVNYGYTF
>TRBJ2-2|TRBD1|TRBV12-5|-
TGTGCTAGTGGTTTAGGGGACAGGGGAAGTTCCGGGGAGCTGTTTTTT
CASGLGDRGSSGELFF
>TRBJ2-2|-|TRBV6-1|-
TGTGCCAGCAGTGCTCAGGGATACACCGGGGAGCTGTTTTTT
CASSAQGYTGELFF
>TRBJ2-7|TRBD1|TRBV28|-
TGTGCCAGCAGCTCCGAAGGGACAGGGTCCTACGAGCAGTACTTC
CASSSEGTGSYEQYF